These T cell receptor beta chains were read from a single sample in a study of T cell changes during pregnancy in multiple sclerosis. The data were produced by immunoSEQ multiplex PCR, yet TCRdb's version contains in-frame clones alone and is incomplete. This table holds about 40,000 clones, roughly nine tenths found once. The sample consisted of CD8+ T cells from peripheral blood mononuclear cells, taken before pregnancy. Receptors originate from a female donor with multiple sclerosis, enrolled in a pregnancy study. Both conserved end residues are part of each CDR3. Each record gives: clone size, D gene, J gene, V gene, CDR3 DNA, CDR3 protein. D genes are given only for firm matches. Size is stated for part of the rows, as once, few or many counts, or as a class when the clone is expanded.

NA,TRBD1,TRBJ2-3,TRBV27,TGTGCCAGCAGTCTGACACAGGGGGACGCGGATACGCAGTATTTT,CASSLTQGDADTQYF
once,NA,TRBJ1-1,TRBV6-1,TGTGCCAGCATGGGCGTTGGGCGTGGCGAAGCTTTCTTT,CASMGVGRGEAFF
once,NA,TRBJ2-2,TRBV4-2,TGTGCCAGCAGCCAAGGACTAGACACCGGGGAGCTGTTTTTT,CASSQGLDTGELFF
once,TRBD1,TRBJ2-7,TRBV6-6,TGTGCCAGCAAGGAAACAGGGGGGAGCGAGCAGTACTTC,CASKETGGSEQYF
NA,NA,TRBJ1-1,TRBV29-1,TGCAGCGTTGAAGATGGGCAGGCTGGGAACACTGAAGCTTTCTTT,CSVEDGQAGNTEAFF
NA,TRBD1,TRBJ1-1,TRBV14,TGTGCCAGCAGCCAAGATCTAGGACAGGGGGCTTGGTCTGAAGCTTTCTTT,CASSQDLGQGAWSEAFF
NA,NA,TRBJ2-7,TRBV7-3,TGTGCCGTTTCTAGGGGATCTGGAGACGAGCAGTACTTC,CAVSRGSGDEQYF
NA,NA,TRBJ1-1,TRBV5-4,TGTGCCAGCAGCTGGGGAGGGGTTGGTGAAGCTTTCTTT,CASSWGGVGEAFF
NA,NA,TRBJ2-7,TRBV14,TGTGCCAGCAGCCCCCCCCTTGGGCGCCCCTACGAGCAGTACTTC,CASSPPLGRPYEQYF
NA,TRBD1,TRBJ1-4,TRBV7-9,TGTGCCAGCAGCCCGCGGGACAGCAATGAAAAACTGTTTTTT,CASSPRDSNEKLFF
once,TRBD1,TRBJ1-1,TRBV2,TGTGCCAGCAGTGACCGGGGGACAGGGATGAACACTGAAGCTTTCTTT,CASSDRGTGMNTEAFF
NA,TRBD1,TRBJ1-2,TRBV9,TGTGCCAGCAGCGTAGAGGCCAGGGGGTATGGCTACACCTTC,CASSVEARGYGYTF
NA,TRBD2,TRBJ2-2,TRBV28,TGTGCCAGCAGGCCCCGGGAGGGACTAGCGGAGACGAACACCGGGGAGCTGTTTTTT,CASRPREGLAETNTGELFF
NA,TRBD1,TRBJ2-1,TRBV4-3,TGCGCCAGCAGCCAAAGACAGGGGGACTACAATGAGCAGTTCTTC,CASSQRQGDYNEQFF
NA,TRBD1,TRBJ1-5,TRBV10-3,TGTGCCATCAGTGATGAGGGGGCGCGAGGTCAGCCCCAGCATTTT,CAISDEGARGQPQHF
NA,TRBD2,TRBJ2-5,TRBV5-1,TGCGCCAGCAGCTTGGACTCCGGGACTAGTAAAGAGACCCAGTACTTC,CASSLDSGTSKETQYF
NA,NA,TRBJ1-2,TRBV19,TGTGCCGCGGGCGAGCTGCCCTATGGCTACACCTTC,CAAGELPYGYTF
NA,NA,TRBJ2-3,TRBV2,TGTGCCAGCACCCACCGGGATCCCGCAGGAACAGATACGCAGTATTTT,CASTHRDPAGTDTQYF
NA,NA,TRBJ1-2,TRBV7-9,TGTGCCAGCAGCTCATTAACAGGCACAACTACCTCCGTCTATGGCTACACCTTC,CASSSLTGTTTSVYGYTF
NA,TRBD2,TRBJ2-1,TRBV19,TGTGCCAGTAGTACCCTAGCGGGAGCTGTCTATGAGCAGTTCTTC,CASSTLAGAVYEQFF
NA,TRBD2,TRBJ2-7,TRBV7-9,TGTGCCAGCCGCGGACTAGCGGGAGGAGTCTACGAGCAGTACTTC,CASRGLAGGVYEQYF
NA,NA,TRBJ2-7,TRBV6-5,TGTGCCAGCAGACTAGGACCGACCACCTACAAGCAGTACTTC,CASRLGPTTYKQYF
NA,TRBD1,TRBJ2-1,TRBV13,TGTGCCAGCAGCTCCGGGACAGGGCACTACAATGAGCAGTTCTTC,CASSSGTGHYNEQFF
NA,NA,TRBJ1-4,TRBV6-5,TGTGCCAGCAGTTACTCCCTAGTGGGGGCAGAAAAACTGTTTTTT,CASSYSLVGAEKLFF
NA,TRBD2,TRBJ2-3,TRBV4-3,TGCGCCAGCAGCCAAGAACCGGGAGGCGGTGAAGATACGCAGTATTTT,CASSQEPGGGEDTQYF
NA,NA,TRBJ2-3,TRBV20-1,TGCAGTGCGAGGGCCGGCGATACGCAGTATTTT,CSARAGDTQYF
NA,NA,TRBJ2-2,TRBV13,TGTGCCAGCAGCCATCTAACCGGGGAGCTGTTTTTT,CASSHLTGELFF
NA,TRBD2,TRBJ2-2,TRBV5-4,TGTGCCAGCAGCTTGGAATTAGCGGGGGCCACCGGGGAGCTGTTTTTT,CASSLELAGATGELFF
NA,TRBD2,TRBJ2-3,TRBV5-1,TGCGCCAGCAGCTTGAGGCGGGAGGAGTATGGAGATACGCAGTATTTT,CASSLRREEYGDTQYF
NA,NA,TRBJ1-1,TRBV18,TGTGCCAGCTCGCCTCGGGGGGACACTGAAGCTTTCTTT,CASSPRGDTEAFF
NA,TRBD2,TRBJ2-5,TRBV5-4,TGTGCCAGCAGCGCGTGGTTAGCGGGAGAAGAGACCCAGTACTTC,CASSAWLAGEETQYF
NA,TRBD2,TRBJ2-7,TRBV7-8,TGTGCCAGCAGCCTAACTAGCGGGAGCTACGAGCAGTACTTC,CASSLTSGSYEQYF
NA,TRBD2,TRBJ2-1,TRBV27,TGTGCCAGCAGTTTAGGGTGGGAGGGCGGCAATGAGCAGTTCTTC,CASSLGWEGGNEQFF
NA,NA,TRBJ1-5,TRBV25-1,TGTGCCAGCAGTGAGGGGGGATCTCAGCCCCAGCATTTT,CASSEGGSQPQHF
NA,TRBD2,TRBJ2-1,TRBV19,TGTGCCAGTAGTATAGGCGTGGGGCTAGCGGGGTACAATGAGCAGTTCTTC,CASSIGVGLAGYNEQFF
once,NA,TRBJ2-1,TRBV19,TGTGCCAGTAGTATTGGCTTAGCGCGTTCCGTCAGTGAGCAGTTCTTC,CASSIGLARSVSEQFF
once,TRBD2,TRBJ2-1,TRBV19,TGTGCCAGTAGTATCGAACTAGCGGGAGGGCCGGGATACAATGAGCAGTTCTTC,CASSIELAGGPGYNEQFF
NA,TRBD1,TRBJ2-7,TRBV5-1,TGCGCCAGCAGCTTGACAGGGGGCCAGGAGCAGTACTTC,CASSLTGGQEQYF
few,NA,TRBJ2-2,TRBV27,TGTGCCAGCCGGGAGTCGAACACCGGGGAGCTGTTTTTT,CASRESNTGELFF
NA,TRBD2,TRBJ2-3,TRBV28,TGTGCCAGCAGTTTAACGATGTCGGTGGCGGGAGGGAGCACAGATACGCAGTATTTT,CASSLTMSVAGGSTDTQYF
NA,NA,TRBJ2-1,TRBV5-1,TGCGCCAGCAGCTTGGCCGGTCGTGATAGAATGAGGGCAATCCCAAATGAGCAGTTCTTC,CASSLAGRDRMRAIPNEQFF
once,TRBD1,TRBJ1-5,TRBV6-5,TGTGCCAGCAGTTATGGACAGGATACCCAGCCCCAGCATTTT,CASSYGQDTQPQHF
NA,TRBD2,TRBJ2-1,TRBV2,TGTGCCAGCAGTGGGGTTCGCGGGAGTGTCGACAATGAGCAGTTCTTC,CASSGVRGSVDNEQFF
NA,TRBD1,TRBJ2-1,TRBV13,TGTGCCAGCAGCTTGACAGGGTCCACCTACAATGAGCAGTTCTTC,CASSLTGSTYNEQFF
NA,NA,TRBJ2-2,TRBV6-6,TGTGCCAGCATCTCGCGCGGGGAGCTGTTTTTT,CASISRGELFF
NA,TRBD2,TRBJ2-1,TRBV9,TGTGCCAGCAGCGTAGTCGGGACTAGCGGGTACAATGAGCAGTTCTTC,CASSVVGTSGYNEQFF
once,TRBD1,TRBJ1-4,TRBV7-8,TGTGCCAGCAGCGTAGGGACAGGGGGTTGGCTGTTTTTT,CASSVGTGGWLFF
NA,NA,TRBJ2-2,TRBV6-4,TGTGCCAGCAGTGCTCAGGCAGACACCGGGGAGCTGTTTTTT,CASSAQADTGELFF
NA,TRBD1,TRBJ1-2,TRBV6-1,TGTGCCAGCATCGATTTGGGACAGATCTATGGCTACACCTTC,CASIDLGQIYGYTF
NA,TRBD2,TRBJ2-1,TRBV10-2,TGCGCCAGCAGTGATTCTAGCGGGAGAAACAATGAGCAGTTCTTC,CASSDSSGRNNEQFF